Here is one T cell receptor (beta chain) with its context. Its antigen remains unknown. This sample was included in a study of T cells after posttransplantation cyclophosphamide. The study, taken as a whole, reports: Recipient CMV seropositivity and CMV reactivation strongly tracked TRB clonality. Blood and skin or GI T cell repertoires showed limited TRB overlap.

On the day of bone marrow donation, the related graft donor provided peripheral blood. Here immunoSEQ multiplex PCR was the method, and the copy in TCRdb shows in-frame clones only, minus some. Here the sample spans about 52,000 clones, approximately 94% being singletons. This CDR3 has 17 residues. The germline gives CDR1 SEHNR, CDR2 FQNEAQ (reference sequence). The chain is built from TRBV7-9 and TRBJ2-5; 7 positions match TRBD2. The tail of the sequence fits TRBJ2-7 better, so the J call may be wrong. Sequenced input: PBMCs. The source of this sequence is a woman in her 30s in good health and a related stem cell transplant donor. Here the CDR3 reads CASSQLFGASGPYEQYF. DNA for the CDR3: TGTGCCAGCAGCCAGCTATTTGGGGCTAGCGGACCCTACGAGCAGTACTTC.